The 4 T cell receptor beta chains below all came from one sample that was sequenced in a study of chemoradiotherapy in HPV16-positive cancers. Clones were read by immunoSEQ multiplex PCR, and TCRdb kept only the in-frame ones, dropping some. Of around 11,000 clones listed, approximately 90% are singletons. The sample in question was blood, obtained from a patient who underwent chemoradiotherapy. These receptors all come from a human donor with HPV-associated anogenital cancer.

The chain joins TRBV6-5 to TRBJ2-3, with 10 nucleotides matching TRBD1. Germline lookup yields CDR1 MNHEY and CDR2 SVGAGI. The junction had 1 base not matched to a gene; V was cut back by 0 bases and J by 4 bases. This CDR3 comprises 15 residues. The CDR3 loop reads CASSYSTGGADTQYF. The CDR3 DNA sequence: TGTGCCAGCAGTTACTCGACAGGGGGCGCAGATACGCAGTATTTT.

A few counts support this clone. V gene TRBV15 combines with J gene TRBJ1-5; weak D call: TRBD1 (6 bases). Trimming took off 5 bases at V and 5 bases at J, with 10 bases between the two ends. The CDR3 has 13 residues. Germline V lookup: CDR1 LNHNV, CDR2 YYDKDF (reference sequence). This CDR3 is CATSRTVHQPQHF. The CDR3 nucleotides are TGTGCCACCAGCCGGACAGTTCATCAGCCCCAGCATTTT.

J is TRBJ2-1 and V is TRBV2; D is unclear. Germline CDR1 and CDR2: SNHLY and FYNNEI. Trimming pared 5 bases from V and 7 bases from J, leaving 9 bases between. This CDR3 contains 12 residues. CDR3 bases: TGTGCCAGCAGTTTCCGTTTAAATGAGCAGTTCTTC. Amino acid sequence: CASSFRLNEQFF.

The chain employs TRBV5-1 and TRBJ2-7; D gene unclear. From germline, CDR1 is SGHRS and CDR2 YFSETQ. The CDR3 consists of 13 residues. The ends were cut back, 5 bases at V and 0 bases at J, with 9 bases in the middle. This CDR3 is CASRSPLSYEQYF. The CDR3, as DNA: TGCGCCAGCAGGTCTCCCCTCTCCTACGAGCAGTACTTC.